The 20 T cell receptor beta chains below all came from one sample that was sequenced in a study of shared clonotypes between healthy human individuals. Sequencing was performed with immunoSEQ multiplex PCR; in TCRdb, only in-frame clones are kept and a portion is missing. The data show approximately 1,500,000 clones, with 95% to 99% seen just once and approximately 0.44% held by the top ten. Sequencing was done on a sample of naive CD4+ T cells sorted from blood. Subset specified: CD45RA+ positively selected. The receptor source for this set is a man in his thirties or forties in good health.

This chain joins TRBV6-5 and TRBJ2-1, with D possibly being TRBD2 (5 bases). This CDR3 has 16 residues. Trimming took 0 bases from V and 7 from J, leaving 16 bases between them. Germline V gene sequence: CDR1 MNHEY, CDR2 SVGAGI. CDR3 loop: CASSYSETPLGNEQFF. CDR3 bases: TGTGCCAGCAGTTACTCTGAGACTCCACTAGGTAATGAGCAGTTCTTC.

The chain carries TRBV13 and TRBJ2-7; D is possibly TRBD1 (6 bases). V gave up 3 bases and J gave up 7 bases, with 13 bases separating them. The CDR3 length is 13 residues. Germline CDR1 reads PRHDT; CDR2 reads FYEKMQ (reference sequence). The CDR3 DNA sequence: TGTGCCAGCAGCTTTTTCAGGGGATATGAGCAGTACTTC. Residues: CASSFFRGYEQYF.

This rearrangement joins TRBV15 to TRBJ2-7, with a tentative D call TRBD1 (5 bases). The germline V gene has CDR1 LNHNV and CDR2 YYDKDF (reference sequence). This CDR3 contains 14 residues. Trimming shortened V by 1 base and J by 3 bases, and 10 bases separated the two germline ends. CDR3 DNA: TGTGCCACCAGCAGAGTAGGCCAGGGCTACGAGCAGTACTTC. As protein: CATSRVGQGYEQYF.

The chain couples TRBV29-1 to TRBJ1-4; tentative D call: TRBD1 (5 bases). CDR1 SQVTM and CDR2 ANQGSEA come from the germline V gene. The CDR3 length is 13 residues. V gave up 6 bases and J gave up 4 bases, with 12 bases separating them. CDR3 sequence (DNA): TGCAGCGTGGGCAGGGCGTTTAATGAAAAACTGTTTTTT. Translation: CSVGRAFNEKLFF.

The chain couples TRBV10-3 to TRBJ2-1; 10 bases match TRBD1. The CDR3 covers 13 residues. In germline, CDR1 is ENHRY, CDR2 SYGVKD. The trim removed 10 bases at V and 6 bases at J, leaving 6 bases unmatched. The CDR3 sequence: CASRQGAANEQFF. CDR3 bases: TGTGCCAGTAGACAGGGGGCTGCCAATGAGCAGTTCTTC.

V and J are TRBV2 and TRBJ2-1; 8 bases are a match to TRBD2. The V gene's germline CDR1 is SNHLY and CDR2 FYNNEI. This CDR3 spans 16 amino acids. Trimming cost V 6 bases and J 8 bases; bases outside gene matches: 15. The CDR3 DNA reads TGTGCCAGCAGGCTAAAATTAGCGGGACGAGTCGATGAGCAGTTCTTC. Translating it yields CASRLKLAGRVDEQFF.

The CDR3 loop reads CASSLRQGGLNEQFF. The CDR3 DNA follows: TGTGCCAGCAGTTTAAGACAGGGTGGGTTGAATGAGCAGTTCTTC. The chain links TRBV27 to TRBJ2-1; 7 bases are a match to TRBD1. The CDR3 extends over 15 amino acids. J lost 7 bases, V lost 2 bases, and 8 bases had no gene match. Germline V gene lookup returns CDR1 MNHEY and CDR2 SMNVEV (reference sequence).

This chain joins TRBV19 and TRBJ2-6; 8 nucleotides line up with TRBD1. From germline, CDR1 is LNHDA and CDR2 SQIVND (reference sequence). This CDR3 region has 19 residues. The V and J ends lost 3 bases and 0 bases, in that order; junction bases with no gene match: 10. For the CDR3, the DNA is TGTGCCAGTAGTATCCGGGACAGGTTCATTCACTCTGGGGCCAACGTCCTGACTTTC. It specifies CASSIRDRFIHSGANVLTF.

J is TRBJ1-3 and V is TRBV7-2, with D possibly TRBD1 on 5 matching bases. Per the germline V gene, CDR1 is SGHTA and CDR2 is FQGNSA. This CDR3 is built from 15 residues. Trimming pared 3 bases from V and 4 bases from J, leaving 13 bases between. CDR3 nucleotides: TGTGCCAGCAGCTTGAAGGGGACGGTCGGAAACACCATATATTTT. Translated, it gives CASSLKGTVGNTIYF. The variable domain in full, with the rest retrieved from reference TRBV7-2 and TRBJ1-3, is GAGVSQSPSNKVTEKGKDVELRCDPISGHTALYWYRQSLGQGLEFLIYFQGNSAPDKSGLPSDRFSAERTGGSVSTLTIQRTQQEDSAVYLCASSLKGTVGNTIYFGEGSWLTVV.

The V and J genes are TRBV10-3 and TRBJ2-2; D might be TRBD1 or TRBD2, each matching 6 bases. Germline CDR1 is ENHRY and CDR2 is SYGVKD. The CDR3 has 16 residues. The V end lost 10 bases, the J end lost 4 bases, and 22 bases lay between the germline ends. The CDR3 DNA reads TGTGCCACCCGGGGGCGCGGGGACTTCCCCACCGGGGAGCTGTTTTTT. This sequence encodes CATRGRGDFPTGELFF.

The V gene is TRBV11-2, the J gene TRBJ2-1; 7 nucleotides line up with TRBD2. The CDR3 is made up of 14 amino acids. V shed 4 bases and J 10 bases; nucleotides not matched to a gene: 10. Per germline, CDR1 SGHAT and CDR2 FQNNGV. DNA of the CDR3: TGTGCCAGCAGCTCGAGCGAACTAGCGTCCGAGCAGTTCTTC. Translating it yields CASSSSELASEQFF.

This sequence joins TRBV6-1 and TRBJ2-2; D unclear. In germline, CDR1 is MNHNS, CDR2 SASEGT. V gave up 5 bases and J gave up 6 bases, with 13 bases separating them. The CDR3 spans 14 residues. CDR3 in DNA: TGTGCCAGCAGTCCCACTGTCGGGCCCGGGGAGCTGTTTTTT. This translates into CASSPTVGPGELFF.

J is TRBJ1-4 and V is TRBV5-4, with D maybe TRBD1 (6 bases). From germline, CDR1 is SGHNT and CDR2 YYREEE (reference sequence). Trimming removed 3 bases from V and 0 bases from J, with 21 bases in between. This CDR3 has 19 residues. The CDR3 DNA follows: TGTGCCAGCAGCTCATCATCAGGACAGAAGATTGCAACTAATGAAAAACTGTTTTTT. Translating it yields CASSSSSGQKIATNEKLFF. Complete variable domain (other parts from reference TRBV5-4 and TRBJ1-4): ETGVTQSPTHLIKTRGQQVTLRCSSQSGHNTVSWYQQALGQGPQFIFQYYREEENGRGNFPPRFSGLQFPNYSSELNVNALELDDSALYLCASSSSSGQKIATNEKLFFGSGTQLSVL.

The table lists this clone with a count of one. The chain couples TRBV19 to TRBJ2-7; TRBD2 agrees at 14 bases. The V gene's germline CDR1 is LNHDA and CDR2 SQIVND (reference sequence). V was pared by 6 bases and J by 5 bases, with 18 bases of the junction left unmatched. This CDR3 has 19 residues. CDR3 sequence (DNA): TGTGCCAGTAGCAAAATACCGGGACTAGCGGGAGTTATATTCCACGAGCAGTACTTC. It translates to CASSKIPGLAGVIFHEQYF.

The CDR3 sequence: CASSRDLTQREAYEQFF. CDR3 bases: TGCGCCAGCAGCCGGGACCTCACACAGCGGGAGGCCTATGAGCAGTTCTTC. This sequence joins TRBV5-1 and TRBJ2-1, with 9 bases identical to TRBD2. CDR1 is SGHRS and CDR2 is YFSETQ in the germline V gene. The length of the CDR3 is 17 residues. The V gene end was trimmed by 4 bases and the J gene end by 8 bases; junction bases not matched to a gene: 16. The variable domain in full, completed from reference TRBV5-1 and TRBJ2-1, reads KAGVTQTPRYLIKTRGQQVTLSCSPISGHRSVSWYQQTPGQGLQFLFEYFSETQRNKGNFPGRFSGRQFSNSRSEMNVSTLELGDSALYLCASSRDLTQREAYEQFFGPGTRLTVL.

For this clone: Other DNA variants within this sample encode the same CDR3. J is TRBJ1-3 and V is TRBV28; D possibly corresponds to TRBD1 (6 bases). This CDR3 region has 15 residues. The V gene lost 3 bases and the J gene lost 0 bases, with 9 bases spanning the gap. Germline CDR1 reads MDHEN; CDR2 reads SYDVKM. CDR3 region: CASSLGTSSGNTIYF. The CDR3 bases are TGTGCCAGCAGTTTGGGGACAAGCTCTGGAAACACCATATATTTT.

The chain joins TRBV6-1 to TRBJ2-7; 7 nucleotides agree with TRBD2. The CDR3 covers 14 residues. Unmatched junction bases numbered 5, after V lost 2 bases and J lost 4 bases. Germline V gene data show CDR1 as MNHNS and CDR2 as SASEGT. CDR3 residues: CASSEFGGRYEQYF. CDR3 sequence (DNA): TGTGCCAGCAGTGAATTCGGCGGGAGATACGAGCAGTACTTC.

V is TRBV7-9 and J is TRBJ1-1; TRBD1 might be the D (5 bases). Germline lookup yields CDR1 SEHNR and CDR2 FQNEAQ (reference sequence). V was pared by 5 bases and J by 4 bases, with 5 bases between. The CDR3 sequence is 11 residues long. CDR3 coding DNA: TGTGCCAGCAGCGACAGCACTGAAGCTTTCTTT. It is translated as CASSDSTEAFF.

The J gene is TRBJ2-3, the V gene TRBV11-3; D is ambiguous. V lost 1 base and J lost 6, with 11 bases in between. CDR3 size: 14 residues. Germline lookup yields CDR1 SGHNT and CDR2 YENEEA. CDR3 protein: CASSLGDPRDTQYF. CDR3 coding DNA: TGTGCCAGCAGCTTAGGGGATCCCAGGGATACGCAGTATTTT.

The CDR3 loop reads CASTHLGGKNNEQFF. Here the CDR3 DNA reads TGTGCCAGTACTCATCTGGGGGGGAAAAACAATGAGCAGTTCTTC. The chain recombines TRBV19 with TRBJ2-1; TRBD2 matches 7 bases. The CDR3 contains 15 residues. The ends lost 7 bases at V and 5 bases at J; junction bases unmatched: 11. The germline gives CDR1 LNHDA, CDR2 SQIVND (reference sequence).